This T cell receptor beta chain appears in the sequencing data of a study of a mutant IDH1 vaccine in newly diagnosed glioma. About the study: Vaccination was launched 4-6 weeks after radiotherapy alone, or with temozolomide cycles. Sex among treated patients split about 62% male, about 40% female; mean age was approximately 38 years. Beforehand, treatment had been radiotherapy, temozolomide, or both; the majority received both.

CDR1 is SGHNT and CDR2 is YYREEE in the germline V gene (reference sequence). The length of the CDR3 is 11 residues. Trimming stripped 6 bases from V and 9 bases from J, with 10 bases between. General study results and limits: Pseudoprogression looked unconnected to shifts in top peripheral T cell clonotypes.

Time point in this sample: week 11, during vaccination. A 20-mer mutant IDH1 peptide at 300 ug was injected subcutaneously with topical imiquimod. The repertoire was sequenced with immunoSEQ multiplex PCR; TCRdb's copy has only in-frame clones and lacks some. The sample records around 30,000 clones, around 89% being singletons. In the case of this clone: The antigen remains undetermined.

Sample: PBMCs, taken from a glioma patient whose treatment included an IDH1 peptide vaccine. The origin of this receptor is a man between 18 and 35 years old with glioma. The rearrangement joins TRBV5-4 to TRBJ2-1; D not resolved. CDR3 sequence: CASNHLGEQFF. The CDR3, as DNA: TGTGCCAGCAACCACTTGGGTGAGCAGTTCTTC.